This T cell receptor (beta chain) was found in a study of early T cells in non-severe SARS-CoV-2 infection. Many counts were recorded for this clonotype. TCRdb reprocessed the 5' RACE reads via MiXCR and lists one record per CDR3 protein. The sample has roughly 28,000 distinct CDR3 sequences, about 4.8% seen once. There are 14 residues in the CDR3. Trimming left V 2 bases short and J 6 bases short, with 11 bases between. Germline V CDR1 and CDR2: LGHNA, YSLEER. The chain links TRBV4-3 to TRBJ2-1; D gene ambiguous. The TCR comes from an adult who was a healthcare worker with PCR-confirmed SARS-CoV-2 infection or an uninfected control (not recorded which). What was sequenced was whole blood. This chain's CDR3 is CASSQPGQRNEQFF. The CDR3 nucleotides are TGCGCCAGCAGCCAACCGGGCCAACGCAATGAGCAGTTCTTC.